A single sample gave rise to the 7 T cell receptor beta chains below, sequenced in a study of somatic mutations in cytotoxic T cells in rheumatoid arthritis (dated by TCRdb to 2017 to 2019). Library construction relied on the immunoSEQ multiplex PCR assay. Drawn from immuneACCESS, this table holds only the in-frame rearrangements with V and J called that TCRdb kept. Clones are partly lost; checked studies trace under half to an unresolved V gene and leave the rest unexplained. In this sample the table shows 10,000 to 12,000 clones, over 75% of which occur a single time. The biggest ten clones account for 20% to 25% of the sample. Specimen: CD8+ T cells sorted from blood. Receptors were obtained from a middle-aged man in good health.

DNA for the CDR3: TGTGCCAGCAGCCTCCCTTTGGCAGGGGTTAATGAAAAACTGTTTTTT. This gives the protein CASSLPLAGVNEKLFF. The rearrangement uses TRBV7-9 and TRBJ1-4; possible D gene TRBD1, 6 bases. The germline V and J ends were trimmed by 5 bases and 4 bases, with 17 bases remaining between them. This CDR3 spans 16 amino acids. Germline-derived CDR1 and CDR2 are SEHNR and FQNEAQ (reference sequence).

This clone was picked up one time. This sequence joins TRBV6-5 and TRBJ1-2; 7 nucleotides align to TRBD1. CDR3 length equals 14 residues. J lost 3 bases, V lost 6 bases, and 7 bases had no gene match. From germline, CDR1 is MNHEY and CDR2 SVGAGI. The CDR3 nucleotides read TGTGCCAGCAGGAACAGGGGACCAGACTATGGCTACACCTTC. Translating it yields CASRNRGPDYGYTF.

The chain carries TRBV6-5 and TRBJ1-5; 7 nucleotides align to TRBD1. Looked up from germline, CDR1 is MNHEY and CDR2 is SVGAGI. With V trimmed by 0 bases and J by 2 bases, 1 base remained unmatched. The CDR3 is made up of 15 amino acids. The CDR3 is CASSYSGQGNQPQHF. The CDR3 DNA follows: TGTGCCAGCAGTTACTCCGGACAGGGCAATCAGCCCCAGCATTTT.

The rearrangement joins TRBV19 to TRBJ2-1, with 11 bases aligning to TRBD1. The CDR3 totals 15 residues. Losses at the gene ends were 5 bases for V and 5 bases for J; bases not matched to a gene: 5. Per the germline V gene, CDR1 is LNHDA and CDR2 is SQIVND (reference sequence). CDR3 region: CASSLDRGRDNEQFF. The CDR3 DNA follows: TGTGCCAGTAGTCTGGACAGGGGGCGCGACAATGAGCAGTTCTTC.

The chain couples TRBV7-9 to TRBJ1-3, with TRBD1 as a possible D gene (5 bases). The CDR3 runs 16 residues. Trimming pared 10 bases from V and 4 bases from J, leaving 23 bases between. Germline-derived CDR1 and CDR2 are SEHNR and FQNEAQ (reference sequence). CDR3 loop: CAIHSRGSPAGNTIYF. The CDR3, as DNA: TGTGCCATCCACTCTAGGGGATCTCCGGCGGGAAACACCATATATTTT.

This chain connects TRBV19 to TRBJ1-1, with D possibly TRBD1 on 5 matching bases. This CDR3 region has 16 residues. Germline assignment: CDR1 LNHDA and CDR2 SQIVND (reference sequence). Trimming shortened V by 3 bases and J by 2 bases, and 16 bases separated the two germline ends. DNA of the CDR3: TGTGCCAGTAGTATTCAAGTGGACACTGCCAACACTGAAGCTTTCTTT. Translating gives CASSIQVDTANTEAFF.

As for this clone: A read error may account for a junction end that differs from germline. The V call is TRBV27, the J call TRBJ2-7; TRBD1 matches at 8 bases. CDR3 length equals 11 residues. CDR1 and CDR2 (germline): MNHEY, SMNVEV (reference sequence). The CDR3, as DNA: TGTGCCAGCAGTTCCGGACAGGGAGCTTTATGG. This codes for CASSSGQGALW.